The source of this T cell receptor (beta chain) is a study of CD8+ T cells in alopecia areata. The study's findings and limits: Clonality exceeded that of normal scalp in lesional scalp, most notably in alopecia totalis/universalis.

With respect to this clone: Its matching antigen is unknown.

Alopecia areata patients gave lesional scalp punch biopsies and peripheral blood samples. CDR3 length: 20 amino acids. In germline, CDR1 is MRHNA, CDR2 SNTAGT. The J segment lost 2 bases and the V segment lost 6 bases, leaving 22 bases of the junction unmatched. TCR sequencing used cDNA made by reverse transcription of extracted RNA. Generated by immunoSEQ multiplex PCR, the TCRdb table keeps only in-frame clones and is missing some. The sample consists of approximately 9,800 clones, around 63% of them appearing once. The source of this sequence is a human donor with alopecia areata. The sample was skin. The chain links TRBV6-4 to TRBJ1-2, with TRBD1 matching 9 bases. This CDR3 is CASSETRSGTGMRSNYGYTF. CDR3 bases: TGTGCCAGCAGCGAAACCCGTTCCGGGACAGGGATGCGATCGAACTATGGCTACACCTTC.